In its sample, the clone carrying this T cell receptor (beta chain) was seen many times. The antigen remains undetermined. Trimming took 3 bases from V and 3 from J, leaving 8 bases between them. Germline V gives CDR1 MNHEY, CDR2 SMNVEV (reference sequence). This CDR3 comprises 13 residues. This specimen belongs to a study of T cells in Graves' hyperthyroidism and ophthalmopathy. Notes on the study in general: Model predictions of ophthalmopathy came a median about 6.3 months before onset.

The source material, RNA transcripts, was used to amplify TCR beta CDR3 regions. Primed by the HTBI set, a first-round RT-PCR was run on the TCR CDR3. TCRdb redid the calling of the multiplex PCR reads with MiXCR, one entry per CDR3 protein. The sample lists 150,000 or so distinct CDR3 sequences; 22% were seen once. The sequenced sample consisted of blood. This TCR came from a woman aged 45-65 years with Graves' hyperthyroidism that later progressed to Graves' ophthalmopathy. V usage is TRBV27 and J usage is TRBJ1-1; D not certain. This CDR3 is CASSFVSYTEAFF. The CDR3 DNA reads as TGTGCCAGCAGTTTCGTGTCCTACACTGAAGCTTTCTTT.